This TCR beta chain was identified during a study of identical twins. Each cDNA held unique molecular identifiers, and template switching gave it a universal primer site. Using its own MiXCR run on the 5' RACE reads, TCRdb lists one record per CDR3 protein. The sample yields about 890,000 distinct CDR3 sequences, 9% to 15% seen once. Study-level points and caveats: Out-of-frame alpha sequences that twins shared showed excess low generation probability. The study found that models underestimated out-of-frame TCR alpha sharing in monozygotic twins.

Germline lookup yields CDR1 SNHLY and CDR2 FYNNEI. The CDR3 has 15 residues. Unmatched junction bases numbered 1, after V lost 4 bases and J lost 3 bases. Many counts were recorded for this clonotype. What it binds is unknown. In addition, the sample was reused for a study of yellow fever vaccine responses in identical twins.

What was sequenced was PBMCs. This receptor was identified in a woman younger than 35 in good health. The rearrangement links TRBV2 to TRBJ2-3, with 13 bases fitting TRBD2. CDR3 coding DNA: TGTGCCAGCAGTGGGACTAGCGGGAGAACAGATACGCAGTATTTT. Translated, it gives CASSGTSGRTDTQYF.